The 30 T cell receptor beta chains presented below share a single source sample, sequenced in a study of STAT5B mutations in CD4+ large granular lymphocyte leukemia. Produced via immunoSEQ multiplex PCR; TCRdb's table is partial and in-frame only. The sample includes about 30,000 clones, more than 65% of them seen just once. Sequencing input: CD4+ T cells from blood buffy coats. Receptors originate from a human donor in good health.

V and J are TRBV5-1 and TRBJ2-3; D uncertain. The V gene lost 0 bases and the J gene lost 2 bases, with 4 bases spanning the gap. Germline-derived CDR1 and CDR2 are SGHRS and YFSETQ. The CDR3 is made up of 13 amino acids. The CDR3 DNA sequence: TGCGCCAGCAGCTTGGCTCACACAGATACGCAGTATTTT. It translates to CASSLAHTDTQYF.

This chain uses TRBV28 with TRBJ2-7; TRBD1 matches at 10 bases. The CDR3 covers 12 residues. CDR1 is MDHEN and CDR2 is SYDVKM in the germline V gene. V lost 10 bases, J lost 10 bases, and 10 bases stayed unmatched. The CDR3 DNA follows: TGTGCCACCGGGACAGGGGCGCCCGCCCAGTACTTC. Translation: CATGTGAPAQYF.

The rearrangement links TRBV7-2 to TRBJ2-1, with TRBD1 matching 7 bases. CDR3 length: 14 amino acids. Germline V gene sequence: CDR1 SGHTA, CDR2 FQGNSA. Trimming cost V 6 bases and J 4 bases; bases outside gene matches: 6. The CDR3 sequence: CASSTGDGYNEQFF. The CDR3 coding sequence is TGTGCCAGCAGTACAGGGGATGGGTACAATGAGCAGTTCTTC.

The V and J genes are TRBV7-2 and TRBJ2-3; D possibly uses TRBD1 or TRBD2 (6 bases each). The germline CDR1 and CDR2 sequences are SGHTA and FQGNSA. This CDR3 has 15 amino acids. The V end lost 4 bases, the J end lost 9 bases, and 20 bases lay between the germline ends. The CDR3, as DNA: TGTGCCAGCAGCTCGGAGGGGGTCCCCCTCTTCACGCAGTATTTT. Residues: CASSSEGVPLFTQYF.

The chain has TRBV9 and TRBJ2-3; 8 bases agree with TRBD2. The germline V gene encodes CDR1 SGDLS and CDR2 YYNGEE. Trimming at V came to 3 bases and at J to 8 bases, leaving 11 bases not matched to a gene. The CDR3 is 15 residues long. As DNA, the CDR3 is TGTGCCAGCAGCGCGTCGACTAGCGCCCATGGTACGCAGTATTTT. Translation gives CASSASTSAHGTQYF.

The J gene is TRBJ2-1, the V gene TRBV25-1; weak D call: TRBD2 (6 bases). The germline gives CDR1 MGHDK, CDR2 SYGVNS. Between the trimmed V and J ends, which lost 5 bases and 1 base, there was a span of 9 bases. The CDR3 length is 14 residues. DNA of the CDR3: TGTGCCAGCAGTATCGGGGGTTCCTACAATGAGCAGTTCTTC. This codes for CASSIGGSYNEQFF.

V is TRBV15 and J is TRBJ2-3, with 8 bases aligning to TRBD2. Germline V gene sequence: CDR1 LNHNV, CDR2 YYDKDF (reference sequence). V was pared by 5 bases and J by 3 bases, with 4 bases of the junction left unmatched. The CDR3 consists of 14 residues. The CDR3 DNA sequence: TGTGCCACCAGCTCGGGACTAGAAACAGATACGCAGTATTTT. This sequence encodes CATSSGLETDTQYF.

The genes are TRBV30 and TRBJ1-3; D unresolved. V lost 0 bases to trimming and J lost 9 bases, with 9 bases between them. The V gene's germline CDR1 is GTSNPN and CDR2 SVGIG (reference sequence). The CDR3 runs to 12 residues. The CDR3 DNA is TGTGCCTGGAGTGTACCCCCCAGCACCATATATTTT. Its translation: CAWSVPPSTIYF.

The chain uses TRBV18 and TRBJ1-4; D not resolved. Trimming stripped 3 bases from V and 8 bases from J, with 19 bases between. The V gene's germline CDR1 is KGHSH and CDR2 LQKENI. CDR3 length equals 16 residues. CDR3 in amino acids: CASSPEASSLGEKLFF. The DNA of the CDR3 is TGTGCCAGCTCACCGGAAGCAAGCAGTTTAGGGGAAAAACTGTTTTTT.

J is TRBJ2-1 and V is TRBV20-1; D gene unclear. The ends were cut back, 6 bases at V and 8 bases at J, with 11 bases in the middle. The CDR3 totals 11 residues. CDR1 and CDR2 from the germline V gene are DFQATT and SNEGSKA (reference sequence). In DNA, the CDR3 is TGCAGTGCCCCCGTTCTGCATGAGCAGTTCTTC. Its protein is CSAPVLHEQFF.

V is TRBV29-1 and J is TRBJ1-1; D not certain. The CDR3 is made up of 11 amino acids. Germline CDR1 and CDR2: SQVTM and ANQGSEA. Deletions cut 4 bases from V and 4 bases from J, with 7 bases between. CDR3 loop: CSVGRPTEAFF. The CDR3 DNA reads TGCAGCGTTGGACGGCCCACTGAAGCTTTCTTT.

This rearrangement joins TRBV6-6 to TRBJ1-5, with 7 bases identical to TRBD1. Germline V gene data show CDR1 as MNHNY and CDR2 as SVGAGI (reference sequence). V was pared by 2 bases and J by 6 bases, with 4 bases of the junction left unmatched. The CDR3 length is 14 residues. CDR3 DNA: TGTGCCAGCAGTTACAAGACAGGGTTTCAGCCCCAGCATTTT. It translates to CASSYKTGFQPQHF.

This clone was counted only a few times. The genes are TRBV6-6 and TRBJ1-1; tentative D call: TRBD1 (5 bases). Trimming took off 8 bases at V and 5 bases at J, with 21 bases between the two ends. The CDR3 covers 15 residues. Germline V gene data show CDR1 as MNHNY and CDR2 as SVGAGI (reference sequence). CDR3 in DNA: TGTGCCAGCGAGGAGAGGGACGGCCTGGTAACTGAAGCTTTCTTT. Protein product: CASEERDGLVTEAFF.

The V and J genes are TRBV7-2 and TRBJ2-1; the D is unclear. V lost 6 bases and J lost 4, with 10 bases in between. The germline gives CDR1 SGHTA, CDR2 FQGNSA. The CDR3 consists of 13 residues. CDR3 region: CASRRTAYNEQFF. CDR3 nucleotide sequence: TGTGCCAGCAGACGGACGGCATACAATGAGCAGTTCTTC.

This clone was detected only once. The CDR3 DNA is TGTGCCACCCGAGGGGGCCCAGAAACTGAAGCTTTCTTT. Translation gives CATRGGPETEAFF. V is TRBV10-3 and J is TRBJ1-1, with TRBD1 matching over 7 bases. The CDR3 spans 13 residues. Germline V gives CDR1 ENHRY, CDR2 SYGVKD. Trimming removed 10 bases from V and 5 bases from J; junction bases left unmatched: 10.

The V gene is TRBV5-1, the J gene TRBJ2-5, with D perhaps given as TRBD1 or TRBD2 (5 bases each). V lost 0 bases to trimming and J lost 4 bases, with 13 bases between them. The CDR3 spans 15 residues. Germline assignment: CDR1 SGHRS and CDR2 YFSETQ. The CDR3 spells CASSLVGERRETQYF. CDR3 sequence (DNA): TGCGCCAGCAGCTTGGTGGGGGAGAGACGAGAGACCCAGTACTTC.

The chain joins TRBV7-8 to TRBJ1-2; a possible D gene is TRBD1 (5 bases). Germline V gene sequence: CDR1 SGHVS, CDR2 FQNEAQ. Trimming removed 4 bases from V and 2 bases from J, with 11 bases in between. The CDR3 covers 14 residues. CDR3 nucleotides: TGTGCCAGCAGCTCCAGTGGGGGGAACTATGGCTACACCTTC. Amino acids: CASSSSGGNYGYTF. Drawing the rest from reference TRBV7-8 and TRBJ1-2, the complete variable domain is GAGVSQSPRYKVAKRGQDVALRCDPISGHVSLFWYQQALGQGPEFLTYFQNEAQLDKSGLPSDRFFAERPEGSVSTLKIQRTQQEDSAVYLCASSSSGGNYGYTFGSGTRLTVV.

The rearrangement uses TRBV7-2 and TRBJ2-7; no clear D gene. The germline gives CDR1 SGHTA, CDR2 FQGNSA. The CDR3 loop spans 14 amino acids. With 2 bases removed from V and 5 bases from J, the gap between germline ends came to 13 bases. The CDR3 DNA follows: TGTGCCAGCAGCTTACCCCCTTTAAGCCACGAGCAGTACTTC. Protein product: CASSLPPLSHEQYF. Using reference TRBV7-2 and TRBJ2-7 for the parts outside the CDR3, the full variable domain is GAGVSQSPSNKVTEKGKDVELRCDPISGHTALYWYRQSLGQGLEFLIYFQGNSAPDKSGLPSDRFSAERTGGSVSTLTIQRTQQEDSAVYLCASSLPPLSHEQYFGPGTRLTVT.

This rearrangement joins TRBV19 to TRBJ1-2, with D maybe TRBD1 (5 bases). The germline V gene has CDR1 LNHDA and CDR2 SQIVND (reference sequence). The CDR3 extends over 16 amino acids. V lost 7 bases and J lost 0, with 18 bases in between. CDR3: CASIGPGLTANYGYTF. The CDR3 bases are TGTGCCAGTATAGGCCCGGGACTTACAGCTAACTATGGCTACACCTTC.

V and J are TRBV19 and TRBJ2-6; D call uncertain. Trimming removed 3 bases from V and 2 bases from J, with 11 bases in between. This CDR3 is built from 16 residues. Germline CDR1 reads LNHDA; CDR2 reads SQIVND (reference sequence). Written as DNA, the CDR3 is TGTGCCAGTAGTATCGTCCCAAGGGCTGGGGCCAACGTCCTGACTTTC. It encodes CASSIVPRAGANVLTF. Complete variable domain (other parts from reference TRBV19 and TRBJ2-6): DGGITQSPKYLFRKEGQNVTLSCEQNLNHDAMYWYRQDPGQGLRLIYYSQIVNDFQKGDIAEGYSVSREKKESFPLTVTSAQKNPTAFYLCASSIVPRAGANVLTFGAGSRLTVL.

Written as DNA, the CDR3 is TGTGCCAGCAGTTTATCAGTGGGGTCGCGAGATACGCAGTATTTT. It translates to CASSLSVGSRDTQYF. V and J are TRBV27 and TRBJ2-3; D remains unclear. The CDR3 runs to 15 residues. V lost 0 bases and J 5 bases, leaving 12 bases between the germline ends. Germline V gene data show CDR1 as MNHEY and CDR2 as SMNVEV (reference sequence).

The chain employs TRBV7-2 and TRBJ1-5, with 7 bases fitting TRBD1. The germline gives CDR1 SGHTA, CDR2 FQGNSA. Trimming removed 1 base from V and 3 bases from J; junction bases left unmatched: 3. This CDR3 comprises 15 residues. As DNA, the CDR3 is TGTGCCAGCAGCTTAGGACAGGGTAACAATCAGCCCCAGCATTTT. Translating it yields CASSLGQGNNQPQHF.

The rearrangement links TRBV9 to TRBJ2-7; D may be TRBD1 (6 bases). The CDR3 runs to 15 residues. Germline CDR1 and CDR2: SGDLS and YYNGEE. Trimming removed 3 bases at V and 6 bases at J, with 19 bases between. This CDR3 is CASSAHPGHVPEQYF. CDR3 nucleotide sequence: TGTGCCAGCAGCGCACATCCGGGACACGTACCCGAGCAGTACTTC.

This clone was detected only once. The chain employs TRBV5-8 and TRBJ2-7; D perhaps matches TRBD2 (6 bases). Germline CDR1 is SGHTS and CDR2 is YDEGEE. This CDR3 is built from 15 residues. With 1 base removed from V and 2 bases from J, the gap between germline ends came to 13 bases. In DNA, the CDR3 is TGTGCCAGCAGCTTGACTAGCTACCGCACCTACGAGCAGTACTTC. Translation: CASSLTSYRTYEQYF.

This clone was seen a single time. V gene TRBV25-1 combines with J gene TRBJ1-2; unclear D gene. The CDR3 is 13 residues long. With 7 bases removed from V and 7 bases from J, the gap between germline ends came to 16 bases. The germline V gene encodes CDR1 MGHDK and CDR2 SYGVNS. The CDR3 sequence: CASTTPGRGGYTF. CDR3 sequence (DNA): TGTGCCAGCACGACCCCTGGACGTGGTGGCTACACCTTC.

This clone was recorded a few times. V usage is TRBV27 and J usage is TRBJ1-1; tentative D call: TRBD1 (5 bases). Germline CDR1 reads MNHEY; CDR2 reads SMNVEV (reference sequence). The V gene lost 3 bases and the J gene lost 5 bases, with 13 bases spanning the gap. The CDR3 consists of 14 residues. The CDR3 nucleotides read TGTGCCAGCAGTTTCATAGGAGGGGAAACTGAAGCTTTCTTT. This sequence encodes CASSFIGGETEAFF.

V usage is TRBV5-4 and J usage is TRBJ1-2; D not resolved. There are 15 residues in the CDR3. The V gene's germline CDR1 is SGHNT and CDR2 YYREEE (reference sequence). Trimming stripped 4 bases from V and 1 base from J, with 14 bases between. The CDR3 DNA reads TGTGCCAGCAGCCCGGGTTCGGGGTTTAACTATGGCTACACCTTC. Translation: CASSPGSGFNYGYTF.

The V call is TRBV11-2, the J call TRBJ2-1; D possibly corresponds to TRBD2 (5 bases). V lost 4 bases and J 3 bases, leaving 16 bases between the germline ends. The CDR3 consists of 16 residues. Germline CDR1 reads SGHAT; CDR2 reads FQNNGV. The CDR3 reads CASSSRLGEGYNEQFF. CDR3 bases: TGTGCCAGCAGCTCGAGGCTAGGTGAGGGCTACAATGAGCAGTTCTTC.

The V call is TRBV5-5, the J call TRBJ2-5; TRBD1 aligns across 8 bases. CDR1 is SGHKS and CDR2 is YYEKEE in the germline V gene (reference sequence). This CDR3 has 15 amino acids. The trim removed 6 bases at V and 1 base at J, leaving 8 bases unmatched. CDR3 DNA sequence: TGTGCCAGCACTAAAGGGCAGGGGGCCCAAGAGACCCAGTACTTC. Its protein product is CASTKGQGAQETQYF.

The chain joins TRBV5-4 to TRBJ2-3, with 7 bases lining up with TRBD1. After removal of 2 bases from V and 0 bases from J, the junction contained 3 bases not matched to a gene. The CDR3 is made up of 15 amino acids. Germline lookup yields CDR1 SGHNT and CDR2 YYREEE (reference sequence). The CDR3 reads CASSFGQASTDTQYF. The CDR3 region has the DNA TGTGCCAGCAGCTTCGGACAGGCGAGCACAGATACGCAGTATTTT. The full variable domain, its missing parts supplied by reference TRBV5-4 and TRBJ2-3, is ETGVTQSPTHLIKTRGQQVTLRCSSQSGHNTVSWYQQALGQGPQFIFQYYREEENGRGNFPPRFSGLQFPNYSSELNVNALELDDSALYLCASSFGQASTDTQYFGPGTRLTVL.